The text below deals with one T cell receptor beta chain. The antigen is unknown. The CDR3 totals 14 residues. The germline V gene encodes CDR1 SQVTM and CDR2 ANQGSEA. This sample stems from a study of T cells expressing NK-cell markers. Study background: Serological testing identified most of the eight sequenced donors as HCMV-seropositive and one as seronegative.

5'RACE template switching with UMIs generated TCR beta cDNA. TCRdb reprocessed the 5' RACE reads, with one entry per CDR3 protein and no DNA. The table lists about 150,000 distinct CDR3 sequences. General study points: There were four donors in whom these clonotypes also led the CD3+CD56-NKG2C+ fraction.

The sequence came from a man aged 18-75 years in good health. This chain uses TRBV29-1 with TRBJ2-3; TCRdb lists TRBD1, though no DNA is available to test this call. The sample taken for sequencing was blood T cells: a sorted CD56 or NKG2C T cell subset, CD4+ or CD8+ T cells, or bulk PBMC T cells (not recorded which). The CDR3 region is CSADRDTRADTQYF.